This paragraph reports one TCR beta chain. Each subset's genomic DNA was split evenly across several immunoSEQ plates. Method: immunoSEQ multiplex PCR; TCRdb's copy keeps in-frame clones and lacks some. This sample has millions of clones; around 94% occur once, and the top ten carry about 0.13%. The data originate from a study of shared clonotypes between healthy human individuals. The CDR3 is made up of 15 amino acids. Germline lookup yields CDR1 MNHNS and CDR2 SASEGT. Trimming shortened V by 7 bases and J by 0 bases, and 15 bases separated the two germline ends. The source material was naive CD4+ T cells sorted from blood. Specified subset: CD45RA+ positively selected. The gene calls are TRBV6-1 and TRBJ2-5; D is perhaps TRBD2 (5 bases). This clonotype was sampled from a man between 18 and 29 years old in good health. The CDR3 coding sequence is TGTGCCAGCAAGAGGGCGGCAGCCCACCAAGAGACCCAGTACTTC. This codes for CASKRAAAHQETQYF.